This T cell receptor (beta chain) was retrieved from a study of T cells in Graves' hyperthyroidism and ophthalmopathy. Study-wide results and limits: For ophthalmopathy, model prediction preceded onset by a median around six months. From stable hyperthyroidism, ophthalmopathy was set apart by a 13 V-J model.

Not enrolled were patients with uncontrolled infection, other autoimmune disease, pregnancy or lactation. Clinicians diagnosed patients from clinical symptoms, serum thyroxine and TRAb, thyroid ultrasound and orbital computed tomography. Germline lookup yields CDR1 SGHRS and CDR2 YFSETQ. The CDR3 runs to 14 residues. V dropped 0 bases and J dropped 8; count of bases not matched to a gene: 0. Authors of the study amplified TCR beta CDR3 regions from RNA transcripts. The study used the HTBI primer set for a first-round RT-PCR of the TCR CDR3. Each CDR3 protein is one row after TCRdb ran MiXCR on the multiplex PCR reads. This sample carries around 660,000 distinct CDR3 sequences, 45% of them seen once, and the ten largest clones take about 7.7%. Turning to this clonotype: What it binds is not known.

V gene TRBV5-1 combines with J gene TRBJ1-4; the match to TRBD1 covers 11 bases. The receptor was derived from an adult man with Graves' disease, either hyperthyroidism or ophthalmopathy (not recorded which). Material: peripheral blood or thyroid tissue (not recorded which). The CDR3 DNA is TGCGCCAGCAGCTTGGGGGACAGGGGGGAAAAACTGTTTTTT. This gives the protein CASSLGDRGEKLFF.